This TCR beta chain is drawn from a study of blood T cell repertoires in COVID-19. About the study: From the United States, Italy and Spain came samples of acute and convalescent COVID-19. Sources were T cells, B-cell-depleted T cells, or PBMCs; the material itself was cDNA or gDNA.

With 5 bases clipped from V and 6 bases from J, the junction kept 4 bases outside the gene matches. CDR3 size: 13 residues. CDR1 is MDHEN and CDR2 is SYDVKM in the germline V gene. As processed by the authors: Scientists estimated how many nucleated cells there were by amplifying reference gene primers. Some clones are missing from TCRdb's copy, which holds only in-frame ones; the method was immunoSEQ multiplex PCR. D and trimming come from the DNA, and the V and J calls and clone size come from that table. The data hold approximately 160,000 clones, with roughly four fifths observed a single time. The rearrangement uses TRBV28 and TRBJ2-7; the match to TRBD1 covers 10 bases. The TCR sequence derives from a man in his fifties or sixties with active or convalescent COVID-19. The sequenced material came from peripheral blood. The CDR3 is CASSRGTGVEQYF. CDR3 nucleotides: TGTGCCAGCAGTCGCGGGACAGGGGTCGAGCAGTACTTC.